This record covers a single TCR beta chain. Here immunoSEQ multiplex PCR was the method, and the copy in TCRdb shows in-frame clones only, minus some. The table lists under 300,000 clones, about nine tenths of them singletons. The ends lost 3 bases at V and 10 bases at J; junction bases unmatched: 8. Germline V CDR1 and CDR2: KGHSH, LQKENI. The CDR3 runs to 14 residues. These data originate in a study of blood T cell repertoires in COVID-19. The sequenced material came from peripheral blood. This receptor was identified in a woman in her thirties or forties who had recovered from COVID-19. The chain combines TRBV18 with TRBJ2-1; 8 bases line up with TRBD2. CDR3 sequence: CASSPPLTSGEQFF. In DNA, the CDR3 is TGTGCCAGCTCACCGCCCCTTACTAGCGGCGAGCAGTTCTTC.